This T cell receptor (beta chain) came from a study of blood T cell repertoires in COVID-19. Whole-study context: Collection of acute and convalescent COVID-19 samples took place in the United States, Italy and Spain. From T cells, B-cell-depleted T cells, or PBMCs came the material, which was cDNA or gDNA.

This table comes from immunoSEQ multiplex PCR, and its TCRdb copy is limited to in-frame clones, with some not included. The sample lists about 520,000 clones, 75% to 90% occurring once. In its sample, this clone was seen once. Trimming removed 2 bases from V and 7 bases from J, with 11 bases in between. Germline V gene lookup returns CDR1 MNHEY and CDR2 SVGEGT. The CDR3 consists of 13 residues. Sequencing input: peripheral blood. The receptor's source is a human donor in a cohort sampled during active COVID-19. The chain carries TRBV6-2 or TRBV6-3 and TRBJ1-2; D not certain. Written as DNA, the CDR3 is TGTGCCAGCAGTTACGAGAGGGAAAGTGGCTACACCTTC. Its protein is CASSYERESGYTF.